This T cell receptor beta chain was retrieved from a study of blood T cell repertoires in COVID-19. Study-level background: From the United States, Italy and Spain came samples of acute and convalescent COVID-19. PBMCs, B-cell-depleted T cells, or T cells provided the cDNA or gDNA that made up the material.

This clone was observed once. Grouping used clinical history reported by participants in a survey and questionnaire. In the study's own analysis: Reference gene primers were amplified, and this amplification served to estimate nucleated cell counts. Some clones are missing from TCRdb's copy, which holds only in-frame ones; the method was immunoSEQ multiplex PCR. Clone size and V and J calls were adopted from that table, with D and trimming inferred from the DNA. The sample shows roughly 290,000 clones, approximately 88% of them seen only once. This TCR came from a woman in her thirties or forties who had recovered from COVID-19. What was sequenced was PBMCs or T cells enriched from blood (not recorded which).

The CDR3 sequence: CASVSGISSTDTQYF. CDR3 coding DNA: TGCGCCTCTGTCTCGGGGATATCTAGCACAGATACGCAGTATTTT. The chain couples TRBV5-1 to TRBJ2-3; D might be TRBD2 (5 bases). Germline CDR1 reads SGHRS; CDR2 reads YFSETQ. This CDR3 contains 15 residues. The germline V and J ends were trimmed by 10 bases and 0 bases, with 18 bases remaining between them. Based on the CDR3 plus reference TRBV5-1 and TRBJ2-3, the full variable domain is KAGVTQTPRYLIKTRGQQVTLSCSPISGHRSVSWYQQTPGQGLQFLFEYFSETQRNKGNFPGRFSGRQFSNSRSEMNVSTLELGDSALYLCASVSGISSTDTQYFGPGTRLTVL.